This TCR beta chain is from a study of metastatic and nonmetastatic thyroid tumors. Across the study: Where malignant and benign thyroid patients were concerned, repertoires were compared across blood and tumor or nodule tissue.

In the authors' workflow: For papillary thyroid cancer, a distant-metastasis classifier was constructed from CDR3 differences observed across clinicopathological groups. Using MiXCR, TCRdb reanalyzed the PCR reads. TCRdb's processing, not the authors' own work, is the source of the V and J calls. Counted here are about 69,000 clones, 14% occurring once; the ten biggest clones make up under 8%. This clone was counted many times. Its antigen remains unidentified. No patient received treatment before thyroid surgery. Study-wide findings and caveats: Relative to benign nodules, malignant thyroid tumors were reportedly characterized by significantly elevated TCR beta diversity in blood and tumor.

Germline CDR1 and CDR2: MNHNS and SASEGT. This CDR3 comprises 15 residues. Deletions cut 5 bases from V and 1 base from J, with 14 bases between. Sequenced: blood. The source is a male donor with papillary thyroid cancer or a benign thyroid nodule (not recorded which). Some clones in this sample may be carry-over from other donors' samples. The rearrangement joins TRBV6-1 to TRBJ1-2, with D possibly TRBD1 on 6 matching bases. The CDR3 protein is CASSTSGALNYGYTF. The CDR3 DNA sequence: TGTGCCAGCAGTACCTCAGGGGCCCTTAACTATGGCTACACCTTC.